Below are 7 T cell receptor beta chains sequenced from a single sample in a study of OX40 agonist ivuxolimab in advanced cancers. Profiling relied on immunoSEQ multiplex PCR, and the TCRdb table lists in-frame clones only, not all of them. The profile shows some 98,000 clones, 85% to 95% of them singletons. Specimen: CD4+ or CD8+ T cells sorted from blood, collected in a trial of the OX40 agonist ivuxolimab. Receptors originate from an adult with an advanced solid tumor such as melanoma, head and neck, liver or kidney cancer.

This rearrangement joins TRBV6-6 to TRBJ1-1, with D unclear. Germline V gene data show CDR1 as MNHNY and CDR2 as SVGAGI (reference sequence). V lost 7 bases and J lost 4, with 13 bases in between. The length of the CDR3 is 13 residues. This chain's CDR3 is CASNPPQVTEAFF. The CDR3 DNA follows: TGTGCCAGCAACCCGCCGCAGGTCACTGAAGCTTTCTTT.

The DNA for the CDR3 is TGTGCCAGCAGCTTATTAGCTAGCGGGGGCGATGAGCAGTTCTTC. Encoded protein: CASSLLASGGDEQFF. The chain employs TRBV7-9 and TRBJ2-1; 10 bases align to TRBD2. Germline loops: CDR1 SEHNR, CDR2 FQNEAQ (reference sequence). CDR3 size: 15 residues. Unmatched junction bases numbered 6, after V lost 2 bases and J lost 8 bases.

The chain carries TRBV6-5 and TRBJ2-7, with a tentative D call TRBD2 (6 bases). From germline, CDR1 is MNHEY and CDR2 SVGAGI. V lost 2 bases to trimming and J lost 6 bases, with 11 bases between them. This CDR3 has 13 amino acids. The CDR3 sequence is CASSYTGLSEQYF. DNA of the CDR3: TGTGCCAGCAGTTACACGGGACTCTCCGAGCAGTACTTC.

The chain uses TRBV2 and TRBJ1-1, with a possible D match to TRBD1 (5 bases). The CDR3 is 12 residues long. Germline-derived CDR1 and CDR2 are SNHLY and FYNNEI. V was shortened by 6 bases and J by 4 bases, with 9 bases between the two germline ends. CDR3 in amino acids: CASSRGFTEAFF. CDR3 nucleotides: TGTGCCAGCAGCCGGGGGTTCACTGAAGCTTTCTTT. Together with reference TRBV2 and TRBJ1-1, the CDR3 gives the full variable domain: EPEVTQTPSHQVTQMGQEVILRCVPISNHLYFYWYRQILGQKVEFLVSFYNNEISEKSEIFDDQFSVERPDGSNFTLKIRSTKLEDSAMYFCASSRGFTEAFFGQGTRLTVV.

The chain is built from TRBV9 and TRBJ1-1, with D perhaps matching TRBD1 (6 bases). The CDR3 is made up of 15 amino acids. The germline gives CDR1 SGDLS, CDR2 YYNGEE. V dropped 3 bases and J dropped 11 bases, with 23 bases sitting between them. This CDR3 is CASSAGSGHPEEAFF. The DNA for the CDR3 is TGTGCCAGCAGCGCTGGATCGGGACATCCCGAGGAGGCTTTCTTT.

This clone showed up just once. The chain is built from TRBV30 and TRBJ1-6, with D maybe TRBD1 (6 bases). The CDR3 covers 13 residues. The ends were cut back, 4 bases at V and 9 bases at J, with 13 bases in the middle. The germline V gene has CDR1 GTSNPN and CDR2 SVGIG (reference sequence). CDR3 loop: CAWKRGRGSPLHF. CDR3 nucleotide sequence: TGTGCCTGGAAAAGGGGGAGGGGTTCACCCCTCCACTTT. The full variable domain, completed using reference TRBV30 and TRBJ1-6, is SQTIHQWPATLVQPVGSPLSLECTVEGTSNPNLYWYRQAAGRGLQLLFYSVGIGQISSEVPQNLSASRPQDRQFILSSKKLLLSDSGFYLCAWKRGRGSPLHFGNGTRLTVT.

In regard to this clone: Sequence at one end of the junction differs from germline and may be a read error. The V and J genes are TRBV6-6 and TRBJ1-1; no definite D call. The CDR3 runs to 13 residues. Germline V gene lookup returns CDR1 MNHNY and CDR2 SVGAGI (reference sequence). DNA of the CDR3: TGTGCCAGCAGTTTTCCTTCTAACAATGAAGCTTTCTTT. It codes for CASSFPSNNEAFF.